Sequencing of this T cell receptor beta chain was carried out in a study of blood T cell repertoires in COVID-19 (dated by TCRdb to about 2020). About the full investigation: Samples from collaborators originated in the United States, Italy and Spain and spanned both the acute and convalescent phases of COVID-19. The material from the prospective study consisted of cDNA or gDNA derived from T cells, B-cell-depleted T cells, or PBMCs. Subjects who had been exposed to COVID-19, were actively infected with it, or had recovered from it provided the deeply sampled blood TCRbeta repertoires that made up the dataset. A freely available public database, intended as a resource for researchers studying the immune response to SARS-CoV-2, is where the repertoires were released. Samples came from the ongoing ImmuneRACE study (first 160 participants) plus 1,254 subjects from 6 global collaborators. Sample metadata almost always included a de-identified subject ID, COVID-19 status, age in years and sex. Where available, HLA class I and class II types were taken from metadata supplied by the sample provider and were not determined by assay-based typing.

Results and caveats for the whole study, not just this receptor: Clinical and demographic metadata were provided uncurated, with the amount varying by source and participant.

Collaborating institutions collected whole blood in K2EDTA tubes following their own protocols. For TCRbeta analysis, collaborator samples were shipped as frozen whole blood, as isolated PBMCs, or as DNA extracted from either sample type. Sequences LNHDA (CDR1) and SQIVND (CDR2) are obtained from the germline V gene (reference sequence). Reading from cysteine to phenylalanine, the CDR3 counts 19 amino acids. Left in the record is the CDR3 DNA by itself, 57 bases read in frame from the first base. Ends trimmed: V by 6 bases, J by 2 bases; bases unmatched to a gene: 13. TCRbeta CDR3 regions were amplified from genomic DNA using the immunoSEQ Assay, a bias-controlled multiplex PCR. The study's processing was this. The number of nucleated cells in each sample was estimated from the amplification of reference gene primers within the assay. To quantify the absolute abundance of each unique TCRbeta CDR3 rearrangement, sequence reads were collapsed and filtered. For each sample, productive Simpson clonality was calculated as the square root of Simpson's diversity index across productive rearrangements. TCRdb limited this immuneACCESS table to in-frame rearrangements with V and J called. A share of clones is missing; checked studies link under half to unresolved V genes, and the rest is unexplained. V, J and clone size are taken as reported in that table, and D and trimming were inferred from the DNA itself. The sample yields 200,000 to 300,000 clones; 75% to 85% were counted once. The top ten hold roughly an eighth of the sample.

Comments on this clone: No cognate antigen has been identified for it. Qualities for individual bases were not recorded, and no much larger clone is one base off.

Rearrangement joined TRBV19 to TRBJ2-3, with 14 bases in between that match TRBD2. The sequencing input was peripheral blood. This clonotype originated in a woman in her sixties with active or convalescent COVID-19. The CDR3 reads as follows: CASRGGTSGGLNPTDTQYF. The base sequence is TGTGCCAGTAGGGGCGGGACTAGCGGGGGCCTAAACCCCACAGATACGCAGTATTTT.